A single TCR beta chain is shown here with its context. Its antigen is as yet unknown. The PCR made use of 60 Vbeta and 13 Jbeta primers. Repertoires were generated with immunoSEQ multiplex PCR, while TCRdb's copy carries only in-frame clones and drops some. The sample has 150,000 to 200,000 clones, about 72% seen once; the top ten hold under 2.5%. These data originate in a study of cytomegalovirus exposure and HLA in healthy donors. Trimming removed 5 bases at V and 5 bases at J, with 14 bases between. Germline-derived CDR1 and CDR2 are SGHDT and YYEEEE. This CDR3 has 14 residues. General study results and limits: What TCR beta sequences reportedly achieved was accurate prediction of HLA-A and HLA-B alleles in most subjects. The classifier was said to identify cytomegalovirus status with high specificity and sensitivity.

This receptor was obtained from a man aged 45-65 years in good health and CMV-seropositive. What was sequenced was PBMCs. This rearrangement joins TRBV5-6 to TRBJ2-1; D gene ambiguous. The CDR3 sequence: CASSEAPNDNEQFF. CDR3 DNA: TGTGCCAGCAGTGAGGCGCCTAATGACAATGAGCAGTTCTTC.